This entry features one T cell receptor beta chain sequence. Antigen: not known. The sample comes from a study of T cell repertoires in cytomegalovirus infection. Study overall: Indications came from public TCR beta signatures; they pointed to CMV infection and to a matching HLA type.

Study observations and caveats: HLA-C-restricted CMV-specific TCR beta clonotypes prevailed in the ex vivo response.

The CDR3 extends over 14 amino acids. V was clipped by 8 bases and J by 2 bases, with 15 bases between them. In TCRdb, the reads were re-called with MiXCR into one record per CDR3 protein. The sample yields some 480,000 distinct CDR3 sequences, 33% seen once. J is TRBJ2-5 and V is TRBV12-3 or TRBV12-4; weak D call: TRBD2 (5 bases). The input for sequencing was cultured PBMCs, taken from culture after CMV antigen stimulation. The sequence came from a human donor in good health (CMV status not recorded). Some clones in this sample may be carry-over from other donors' samples. This CDR3 reads CASRRNAGQETQYF. The CDR3 nucleotides are TGTGCCAGCCGGCGTAATGCGGGTCAAGAGACCCAGTACTTC.